This entry is about one TCR beta chain. This CDR3 region has 13 residues. The germline gives CDR1 LGHNA, CDR2 YSLEER. V lost 0 bases, J lost 4 bases, and 5 bases lay in between. In the original analysis: How many nucleated cells were present was estimated from reference gene primer amplification. Clones were sequenced by immunoSEQ multiplex PCR, and TCRdb holds only the in-frame ones, with some missing. The V and J calls and clone size are taken from that table; D and trimming were inferred from the DNA. The table has 100,000 to 150,000 clones, roughly 69% seen once. This sample is drawn from a study of blood T cell repertoires in COVID-19. Study overall: From T cells, B-cell-depleted T cells, or PBMCs came the material, which was cDNA or gDNA.

This TCR was recovered from a woman in her seventies with acute or convalescent COVID-19. V and J are TRBV4-3 and TRBJ2-3, with unresolved D. The sample was peripheral blood. In DNA form, the CDR3 reads TGCGCCAGCAGCCAAGACAGGCCAGATACGCAGTATTTT. Translating it yields CASSQDRPDTQYF.